This TCR beta chain was sequenced for a study of T cells in Graves' hyperthyroidism and ophthalmopathy (dated by TCRdb to about 2019). A note on the overall study: Peripheral blood samples were taken at the time of initial diagnosis, prior to any treatment. The study also compared thyroid tissue and blood T-cell repertoires from five or six Graves' hyperthyroidism patients. TCR V-J signatures able to tell the groups apart were searched for in a discovery cohort of 90 to 100 patients, of whom around 42 had Graves' ophthalmopathy and 55 to 65 had stable Graves' hyperthyroidism. The 100 or so discovery patients were divided at random into training and test sets in a 7:3 ratio. The paper describes TCR Vbeta CDR3 sequencing of around 130 peripheral blood samples, made up of some 40 ophthalmopathy patients, some 76 hyperthyroidism patients and 17 progressor patients. Prospective prediction of ophthalmopathy was tested in an independent validation cohort consisting of about 20 hyperthyroidism patients and some 15 patients who later progressed to ophthalmopathy. Once sampling was done, hyperthyroidism patients were given methimazole at a starting dose of 30 mg daily, whereas ophthalmopathy patients were given high-dose intravenous methylprednisolone.

On this clonotype itself: The antigen it recognizes is unknown. Likely a read error: the CDR3 ends without its conserved phenylalanine or tryptophan.

TCR beta CDR3 regions were amplified from RNA transcripts. A first-round RT-PCR of the TCR CDR3 used the HTBI primer set with the Qiagen OneStep RT-PCR kit. A second multiplex PCR round built the libraries, followed by size selection and purification. Libraries were sequenced paired-end with 100 bp reads on an Illumina HiSeq2000. The authors' analysis ran thus. SOAPnuke was used to process the raw data, throwing out any read that contained adapters or uncalled bases, had a mean Phred below 15, or lacked an exact constant-primer or identifier match. High-quality paired reads were merged with COPE v1.2.5, and unique nucleotide sequences were defined as clonotypes. Clonotypes were aligned to IMGT TRBV, TRBD and TRBJ reference segments using MiTCR v1.1. The analysis included only V-J combinations with a frequency above 0.0001, which together covered over 98% of the repertoires. A TCS score was defined as the ratio between F50 (clonal expansion) and ExV (chaos), using BLOSUM62-based TCRdist between CDR3 peptides within each V-J. Welch's t-statistics and random forest reduced 450 to 600 V-J features to around 14, which were used in a naive Bayes classifier (R e1071). TCRdb handled the public reads itself, with Q25 trimming in fastp and clone calling in MiXCR, and kept productive beta chains. Rows are combined by CDR3 protein, so each entry shows the most common genes and DNA. TCRdb's processing, not the authors' own work, is the source of the V and J calls. This sample gives about 720,000 distinct CDR3 sequences in total; less than 20% of them show up just once. Jointly, the top ten make up about 8.4% of the sample.

Stable Graves' hyperthyroidism was defined as the absence of progression to ophthalmopathy over 18 months of follow-up. Hyperthyroidism patients were newly diagnosed, had a disease duration of under 2 months, and were aged 18 to 65 years. Exclusion was applied to patients with uncontrolled infections, other autoimmune diseases, pregnancy or lactation. Diagnoses relied on clinical symptoms, serum thyroxine and TRAb, thyroid ultrasound and orbital computed tomography. Ficoll-Paque density gradient centrifugation was used to isolate PBMCs from around 10 ml of fresh peripheral blood. Total RNA was extracted with Trizol reagent, and quality was checked on an Agilent 2100 Bioanalyzer. The CDR3 has 16 residues if both end residues are counted. The only DNA kept is the CDR3, 48 bases in frame from the first base. Based on the germline V gene, the CDR1 and CDR2 sequences are KGHDR and SFDVKD. Compared with germline, V lacks 7 bases and J lacks 7 bases; bases without a gene match: 11.

General study outcomes and caveats: In validation, the model predicted progression to ophthalmopathy a median of 6.5 months before onset, with roughly 71% sensitivity and roughly 72% specificity. No statistical method was used to fix the sample size in advance, and group allocation was not hidden from the investigators. Most expanded thyroid clonotypes (frequency above 0.001) were also found in blood, which suggests that blood repertoires may mirror thyroid immune responses. In cross-validation, a model built on a 13 V-J signature told ophthalmopathy apart from stable hyperthyroidism with 87.88% sensitivity and 81% to 82% specificity, and in testing the same model reached 80%/75%.

This receptor was taken from a man between 18 and 29 years old with Graves' hyperthyroidism. The V gene is TRBV24-1 and the J gene is TRBJ2-1; a stretch of 11 junction bases matches TRBD1. Sequencing input: blood. CDR3 loop: CATSLPGTGGSNEQFS. The DNA sequence follows: TGTGCCACCAGCCTGCCCGGGACAGGGGGTTCTAATGAGCAGTTCTCC.